The entry below describes one TCR beta chain. Its cognate antigen is unknown. Some clones are missing from TCRdb's copy, which holds only in-frame ones; the method was immunoSEQ multiplex PCR. The table records 90,000 to 120,000 clones, about 85% of them present only once. The CDR3 has 15 amino acids. The V segment lost 4 bases and the J segment 7 bases; nucleotides outside the gene matches: 6. The germline CDR1 and CDR2 sequences are SGHRS and YFSETQ. This sample stems from a study of T cell responses to AZD1222 COVID-19 vaccine. Regarding the study as a whole: An increase in Spike-specific TCR breadth and depth was observed after two AZD1222 doses. A reported finding is that nearly half of spike-specific TCRs target unmutated variant regions.

Specimen: peripheral blood, collected 28 days after the second AZD1222 dose. This sequence was found in an adult who received the AZD1222 COVID-19 vaccine. The rearrangement joins TRBV5-1 to TRBJ1-5; 12 bases line up with TRBD1. CDR3 sequence: CASSPGTGGEQPQHF. The CDR3, as DNA: TGCGCCAGCAGCCCCGGGACAGGGGGCGAACAGCCCCAGCATTTT.